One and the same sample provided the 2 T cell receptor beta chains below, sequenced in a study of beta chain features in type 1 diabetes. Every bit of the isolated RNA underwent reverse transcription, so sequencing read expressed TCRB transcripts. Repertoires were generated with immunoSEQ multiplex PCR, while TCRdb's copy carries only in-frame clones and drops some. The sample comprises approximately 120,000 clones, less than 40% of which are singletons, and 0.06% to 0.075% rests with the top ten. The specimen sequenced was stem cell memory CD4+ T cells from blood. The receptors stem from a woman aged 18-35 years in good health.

In DNA form, the CDR3 reads TGTGCCTGGGCCCCGACAGTGGTCTCCTACGAGCAGTACTTC. This encodes CAWAPTVVSYEQYF. The V call is TRBV30, the J call TRBJ2-7; TRBD1 might be the D (5 bases). Trimming removed 5 bases at V and 0 bases at J, with 14 bases between. The CDR3 totals 14 residues. From germline, CDR1 is GTSNPN and CDR2 SVGIG (reference sequence).

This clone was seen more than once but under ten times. The CDR3 DNA reads TGTGCCAGCAGCTGGGGCTTGGGTTTAGTCGACTACGAGCAGTACTTC. Its protein is CASSWGLGLVDYEQYF. The J gene is TRBJ2-7, the V gene TRBV5-4; D possibly corresponds to TRBD1 (5 bases). Germline loops: CDR1 SGHNT, CDR2 YYREEE (reference sequence). The CDR3 totals 16 residues. V was pared by 3 bases and J by 3 bases, with 19 bases between.